This TCR beta chain was found in a study of Graves' ophthalmopathy and Graves' hyperthyroidism (dated by TCRdb to 2017 to 2018). Looking at the study overall: Peripheral blood was collected at initial diagnosis, before any treatment. TCR beta repertoire signatures were used to distinguish Graves' ophthalmopathy from Graves' hyperthyroidism and to predict progression to ophthalmopathy. In total, 135 blood samples were TCR-sequenced: 40 to 45 ophthalmopathy, approximately 80 hyperthyroidism and about 17 hyperthyroidism-to-ophthalmopathy patients. To explore V-J signatures that distinguish ophthalmopathy from hyperthyroidism, a discovery set of more than 90 patients was enrolled, made up of about 40 with ophthalmopathy and roughly 55 with stable hyperthyroidism. An independent validation cohort was composed of fewer than 20 hyperthyroidism patients and 17 patients who later progressed from hyperthyroidism to ophthalmopathy. T-cell repertoires of thyroid tissue and blood were compared in more than five hyperthyroidism patients. Following sampling, methimazole starting at 30 mg daily was administered to hyperthyroidism patients, and high-dose intravenous methylprednisolone was administered to ophthalmopathy patients.

For repertoire sequencing, TCR beta CDR3 regions were amplified from RNA transcripts. HTBI primers and the Qiagen OneStep RT-PCR kit were used in a first-round RT-PCR, which was followed by a second-round multiplex PCR, size selection and purification. Libraries were sequenced paired-end with 100 bp reads on an Illumina HiSeq2000. As for how the authors treated the data: SOAPnuke was used to process the reads, removing any read that contained adapters or uncalled bases, had a mean Phred below 15, or lacked an exact match to the constant primer or identifier. COPE v1.2.5 was used to merge the high-quality paired reads. Unique nucleotide sequences were defined as clonotypes and aligned to IMGT TRB V, D and J references using MiTCR v1.1. Analysis was restricted to V-J combinations with a frequency above 0.0001, which covered roughly 99% of repertoires. A TCR clonal expansion and chaos score per V-J combination was defined as the ratio of F50 clonal expansion to chaos observed in the TCRdist matrix. Features were reduced by Welch's t-statistics and random forest to over ten V-J combinations, which fed a naive Bayes classifier. Thyroid-blood repertoire similarity was quantified with the Morisita-Horn index. The public reads were run again by TCRdb, first through fastp at Q25 and then through MiXCR, and only productive beta chains were kept. A single entry per CDR3 protein holds the most common genes and DNA from its merged rows. The V and J calls reflect TCRdb's pipeline rather than the authors' work. The sample records about 39,000 distinct CDR3 sequences, about 50% of which are singletons. Of the sample, approximately 27% is held by the ten largest clones.

Points on this clonotype: Its antigen remains undetermined. It has no much larger one-base neighbor in the sample; base qualities were not kept.

Overall study outcomes, separate from this receptor: In validation, the model predicted ophthalmopathy progression with about 70% sensitivity and approximately 75% specificity; 12 predicted patients were CT-confirmed with GO in a median of around 6 months. No statistical method was used to set the sample size in advance, and the investigators knew which group each participant was assigned to. Most expanded thyroid clonotypes with frequency above 0.001 were also detected in blood, suggesting blood repertoires may reflect the thyroid immune response. In cross-validation, the 13-signature model distinguished ophthalmopathy from stable hyperthyroidism with 85% to 90% sensitivity and around 81% specificity, and in the test set the corresponding values were roughly 80% and 75%.

Stable hyperthyroidism was defined as no progression to ophthalmopathy within 18 months of follow-up. Patients with hyperthyroidism were aged 18 to 65 years, had been newly diagnosed, and had a disease duration of less than 2 months. Patients were excluded if they had other autoimmune diseases, uncontrolled infections, pregnancy or lactation. Clinical symptoms, serum thyroxine, TRAb, thyroid ultrasound and orbital computed tomography were used for diagnosis. PBMCs were isolated from about 10 ml of fresh peripheral blood by Ficoll-Paque density gradient centrifugation. Trizol reagent was used to extract the total RNA, and its quality was then checked on an Agilent 2100 Bioanalyzer. Counted from cysteine to phenylalanine, this CDR3 has 16 amino acids. The retained sequence is limited to the CDR3, 48 bases, with the frame set at the first base. Looking up the germline V gene yields CDR1 SGDLS and CDR2 YYNGEE. V is pruned by 3 bases and J by 0 bases, leaving 4 bases of the junction without a gene match.

The receptor was derived from an adult woman with stable Graves' hyperthyroidism. The sample comprised peripheral blood. The V and J genes are TRBV9 and TRBJ2-2; TRBD2 agrees with 8 junctional bases. The CDR3 region has the sequence CASSERGGANTGELFF. The DNA sequence reads TGTGCCAGCAGCGAACGGGGGGGGGCGAACACCGGGGAGCTGTTTTTT.